One and the same sample provided the 13 T cell receptor beta chains below, sequenced in a study of shared clonotypes between healthy human individuals. Positive CCR7 selection of CD45RO-negative cells yielded the naive CD8 cells, and terminally differentiated effector memory CD45RA+ cells were excluded. Clones were read by immunoSEQ multiplex PCR, and TCRdb kept only the in-frame ones, dropping some. There are roughly 1,800,000 clones in the sample; over 85% occur only once, and 0.9% to 1.5% lies in the top ten. Sequencing was carried out using naive CD8+ T cells sorted from blood. These receptors all come from a man aged 18 to 29 in good health.

This sequence joins TRBV10-3 and TRBJ2-5; D could derive from TRBD1 or TRBD2 (5 bases each). Germline V gene data show CDR1 as ENHRY and CDR2 as SYGVKD. V was shortened by 4 bases and J by 5 bases, with 11 bases between the two germline ends. The length of the CDR3 is 13 residues. CDR3 protein: CAISAPRGETQYF. DNA of the CDR3: TGTGCCATCAGTGCCCCTCGGGGCGAGACCCAGTACTTC.

The gene calls are TRBV6-6 and TRBJ2-5; TRBD2 aligns across 11 bases. The CDR3 covers 15 residues. The germline CDR1 and CDR2 sequences are MNHNY and SVGAGI (reference sequence). The V segment lost 5 bases and the J segment 3 bases; nucleotides outside the gene matches: 5. The CDR3 DNA sequence: TGTGCCAGCAGTAGGTTAGCGGGAGGGGAAGAGACCCAGTACTTC. Its translation: CASSRLAGGEETQYF.

The genes are TRBV4-1 and TRBJ1-6; tentatively, D is TRBD1 (6 bases). Trimming took off 0 bases at V and 6 bases at J, with 12 bases between the two ends. Germline CDR1 is MGHRA and CDR2 is YSYEKL. The CDR3 consists of 16 residues. Here the CDR3 reads CASSQDSTGINSPLHF. CDR3 DNA sequence: TGCGCCAGCAGCCAAGACTCCACAGGGATTAATTCACCCCTCCACTTT.

The chain recombines TRBV4-3 with TRBJ1-5; 10 nucleotides agree with TRBD1. Germline values: CDR1 LGHNA, CDR2 YSLEER. The CDR3 has 19 amino acids. V dropped 0 bases and J dropped 6; count of bases not matched to a gene: 14. The CDR3 is CASSQEISGTGASGQPQHF. The CDR3 bases are TGCGCCAGCAGCCAAGAGATATCAGGGACAGGGGCGTCGGGTCAGCCCCAGCATTTT.

The chain is built from TRBV27 and TRBJ1-5; TRBD1 aligns across 9 bases. V was pared by 3 bases and J by 7 bases, with 7 bases of the junction left unmatched. CDR3 length: 15 residues. Germline loops: CDR1 MNHEY, CDR2 SMNVEV (reference sequence). CDR3 DNA sequence: TGTGCCAGCAGTTTGGAAACAGGGGGCCGGCAGCCCCAGCATTTT. This sequence encodes CASSLETGGRQPQHF.

The chain uses TRBV28 and TRBJ2-7; D is unclear. CDR1 is MDHEN and CDR2 is SYDVKM in the germline V gene. With 4 bases removed from V and 2 bases from J, the gap between germline ends came to 12 bases. There are 14 residues in the CDR3. This chain's CDR3 is CASSSTTETYEQYF. The CDR3 bases are TGTGCCAGCAGTTCCACTACCGAGACCTACGAGCAGTACTTC.

The V call is TRBV7-9, the J call TRBJ2-7, with TRBD2 matching over 7 bases. The CDR3 sequence is 15 residues long. The germline CDR1 and CDR2 sequences are SEHNR and FQNEAQ (reference sequence). V was pared by 5 bases and J by 0 bases, with 7 bases of the junction left unmatched. The CDR3 DNA sequence: TGTGCCAGCAGCCATCCAGCGGGGACCTCCTACGAGCAGTACTTC. It encodes CASSHPAGTSYEQYF. Looking up the rest from reference TRBV7-9 and TRBJ2-7 gives the full variable domain: DTGVSQNPRHKITKRGQNVTFRCDPISEHNRLYWYRQTLGQGPEFLTYFQNEAQLEKSRLLSDRFSAERPKGSFSTLEIQRTEQGDSAMYLCASSHPAGTSYEQYFGPGTRLTVT.

This chain links TRBV4-3 with TRBJ2-1; perhaps TRBD2 as D (6 bases). V lost 1 base and J 3 bases, leaving 10 bases between the germline ends. The CDR3 has 15 amino acids. Germline CDR1 and CDR2: LGHNA and YSLEER. The CDR3 coding sequence is TGCGCCAGCAGCCAAGGGGACGGGGGCTACAATGAGCAGTTCTTC. Protein product: CASSQGDGGYNEQFF.

The chain recombines TRBV2 with TRBJ2-7; tentatively, D is TRBD1 (6 bases). The CDR3 is made up of 13 amino acids. From germline, CDR1 is SNHLY and CDR2 FYNNEI. V was trimmed by 4 bases and J by 7 bases, leaving 14 bases between them. CDR3 sequence (DNA): TGTGCCAGCAGTGGGACACAGGGTGAAGAGCAGTACTTC. Translation gives CASSGTQGEEQYF. The whole variable domain, filled in from reference TRBV2 and TRBJ2-7, reads EPEVTQTPSHQVTQMGQEVILRCVPISNHLYFYWYRQILGQKVEFLVSFYNNEISEKSEIFDDQFSVERPDGSNFTLKIRSTKLEDSAMYFCASSGTQGEEQYFGPGTRLTVT.

This CDR3 is CASRPALTAVYGYTF. The DNA for the CDR3 is TGTGCCAGCAGACCAGCCCTTACAGCTGTCTATGGCTACACCTTC. The chain recombines TRBV6-5 with TRBJ1-2; D unclear. Per germline, CDR1 MNHEY and CDR2 SVGAGI. The CDR3 length is 15 residues. V lost 6 bases and J lost 4, with 18 bases in between.

The chain combines TRBV18 with TRBJ2-7; D uncertain. The CDR3 is 15 amino acids. From germline, CDR1 is KGHSH and CDR2 LQKENI. Trimming took off 5 bases at V and 2 bases at J, with 16 bases between the two ends. The CDR3 sequence is CASSTPAGETYEQYF. For the CDR3, the DNA is TGTGCCAGCTCAACCCCAGCAGGCGAGACCTACGAGCAGTACTTC.

The chain is built from TRBV6-5 and TRBJ2-1; TRBD1 might be the D (6 bases). Germline loops: CDR1 MNHEY, CDR2 SVGAGI. The V and J ends lost 6 bases and 3 bases respectively, with 9 bases between them. The CDR3 is 13 residues long. CDR3 nucleotides: TGTGCCAGCAGCTTGGGACACTACAATGAGCAGTTCTTC. It codes for CASSLGHYNEQFF.

This clone was counted once. The chain joins TRBV7-8 to TRBJ2-1; the D is unclear. The CDR3 runs to 15 residues. CDR1 is SGHVS and CDR2 is FQNEAQ in the germline V gene. With 3 bases removed from V and 0 bases from J, the gap between germline ends came to 9 bases. CDR3 nucleotides: TGTGCCAGCAGCTTGAGTCTCAGCTCCTACAATGAGCAGTTCTTC. This translates into CASSLSLSSYNEQFF.